This T cell receptor (beta chain) was profiled in a study of T-cell reconstitution after alpha-beta-depleted transplantation in children (dated by TCRdb to the mid-2010s). With regard to the full study: The study quantitatively tracked T-cell immune reconstitution after TCRalphabeta/CD19-depleted allogeneic hematopoietic cell transplantation in children using TCR repertoire profiling.

From its cysteine to its phenylalanine, the CDR3 spans 13 amino acids. CDR3 DNA is the only sequence kept; it has 39 bases, read in frame from the first base. Deletion took 6 bases off V and 3 bases off J, with a span of 15 bases between the germline ends. CDR1 and CDR2, per the germline V gene (reference sequence), are DFQATT and SNEGSKA. Beyond this particular receptor, the publication reports: Over subsequent months, a decline in hyperexpanded clone frequencies was noted, and after one year, T-cell counts and TCRbeta diversity were mostly ascribed to newly produced T cells. In some patients, the high TCRbeta diversity seen at day 60 was put down to recipient T cells and intrathymic progenitors that had survived conditioning. About two months after transplant, the apparently early recovery of alphabetaT-cell counts reportedly depended on just several hundred clones that had expanded rapidly and came from non-depleted graft cells.

According to the study, the label for this sample's treatment or condition signals: allogeneic hematopoietic cell transplantation with graft depleted of TCRalphabeta T cells and CD19 B cells. The children who served as transplant recipients had been given grafts of TCRalphabeta/CD19-depleted allogeneic hematopoietic cells. Preparation of the library involved PCR. Sequencing was carried out with an Illumina HiSeq 2500. TCR libraries were prepared with molecular barcoding, using unique molecular identifiers to normalize TCRbeta repertoire quantification. TCRdb passed the public sequencing reads through fastp at Q25 and MiXCR, retaining productive beta sequences. Each entry merges the rows of one CDR3 protein and shows their most common DNA and genes. Recorded for this sample are about 980,000 distinct CDR3 sequences; around 30% of them occurred a single time. The top ten clones comprise over 25% of the sample.

Concerning this clonotype itself: Its antigen target is currently unknown. The record has no base qualities; no much larger clone is one base away.

The sample in question was PBMCs, mostly from graft donor cells, obtained 360 days after TCRalphabeta/CD19-depleted stem cell transplant. This receptor was identified in a boy younger than two who had a stem cell transplant for SCID, so the T cells may come from the graft donor. The chain is assembled from TRBV20-1 and TRBJ2-7; tentative D gene TRBD1, with 6 bases matching. In nucleotide form, the sequence is TGCAGTGCCGCTGACAGGAGCCACTACGAGCAGTACTTC. Its protein is CSAADRSHYEQYF.